This is a list of T cell receptor beta chains from one sample in a study of shared clonotypes between healthy human individuals. Only in-frame clones appear in the TCRdb table, and some are missing; sequencing was by immunoSEQ multiplex PCR. The table includes around 2.5 million clones, 80% to 95% detected once. Material for sequencing was naive CD4+ T cells from PBMCs. The source is a man younger than 35 in good health. Some clones in this sample may be carry-over from other donors' samples. CDR3s include the opening cysteine and the closing phenylalanine or tryptophan. A D gene is named only where the DNA matches it firmly. The size field is filled for only some rows; it gives once, few, many or a size class.

d_call j_call clone_size v_call cdr3_aa cdr3_nt
TRBD1 TRBJ2-2 - TRBV25-1 CASSRSQGLGTGELFF TGTGCCAGCAGTAGGTCACAGGGGTTGGGCACCGGGGAGCTGTTTTTT
TRBD2 TRBJ2-2 - TRBV7-3 CASSLTVTSGETGELFF TGTGCCAGCAGCTTAACGGTCACTAGCGGAGAGACCGGGGAGCTGTTTTTT
- TRBJ1-3 - TRBV5-4 CASPRPGGTGNTIYF TGTGCCAGCCCTCGGCCGGGGGGAACGGGAAACACCATATATTTT
TRBD1 TRBJ1-1 - TRBV10-3 CAVGTGMDTEAFF TGTGCCGTTGGGACAGGGATGGACACTGAAGCTTTCTTT
- TRBJ2-7 - TRBV6-1 CASSEAGVTYEQYF TGTGCCAGCAGTGAAGCGGGGGTAACCTACGAGCAGTACTTC
- TRBJ2-1 - TRBV30 CAGRGAPASYNEQFF TGTGCCGGGAGGGGGGCCCCCGCCTCCTACAATGAGCAGTTCTTC
TRBD1 TRBJ1-1 - TRBV5-1 CASSVGQSNTEAFF TGCGCCAGCAGCGTGGGACAGTCGAACACTGAAGCTTTCTTT
- TRBJ1-1 - TRBV7-3 CASSLGPAHVNTEAFF TGTGCCAGCAGCTTAGGGCCCGCACACGTGAACACTGAAGCTTTCTTT
- TRBJ2-2 - TRBV5-1 CASSLLIGPGELFF TGCGCCAGCAGCTTGTTGATCGGACCCGGGGAGCTGTTTTTT
TRBD2 TRBJ2-5 - TRBV10-3 CAISESTGLAAYQETQYF TGTGCCATCAGTGAGTCGACCGGGCTAGCGGCGTACCAAGAGACCCAGTACTTC
- TRBJ1-3 - TRBV11-2 CASSLGVAGPSGNTIYF TGTGCCAGCAGCTTAGGGGTAGCGGGACCCTCTGGAAACACCATATATTTT
- TRBJ1-1 - TRBV7-9 CASSLRPLHRTEAFF TGTGCCAGCAGCTTGCGGCCGCTTCATAGAACTGAAGCTTTCTTT
TRBD1 TRBJ2-6 - TRBV29-1 CSVVTGRPSGANVLTF TGCAGCGTCGTGACAGGGCGCCCCTCTGGGGCCAACGTCCTGACTTTC
TRBD1 TRBJ2-5 - TRBV6-5 CASGLQGDIQETQYF TGTGCCAGCGGCCTCCAGGGGGACATACAAGAGACCCAGTACTTC
- TRBJ1-1 - TRBV18 CASSPPGAGAFF TGTGCCAGCTCACCACCGGGGGCTGGGGCTTTCTTT
TRBD2 TRBJ2-5 few TRBV7-3 CASKRTSGFQETQYF TGTGCCAGCAAGAGGACTAGCGGGTTCCAAGAGACCCAGTACTTC
- TRBJ2-7 - TRBV29-1 CSVARGLSYEQYF TGCAGCGTCGCCAGGGGTCTCTCCTACGAGCAGTACTTC
TRBD2 TRBJ2-1 - TRBV7-3 CASSSAGTSAYEQFF TGTGCCAGCAGCTCTGCCGGGACTAGCGCCTATGAGCAGTTCTTC
- TRBJ2-5 - TRBV7-2 CASSEAGGRETQYF TGTGCCAGCAGCGAAGCAGGGGGGCGAGAGACCCAGTACTTC
- TRBJ2-1 - TRBV6-5 CASSYSWGSNEQFF TGTGCCAGCAGTTACTCATGGGGGTCAAATGAGCAGTTCTTC
- TRBJ2-1 - TRBV6-5 CASTRTKSNEQFF TGTGCCAGCACCCGGACTAAATCCAATGAGCAGTTCTTC
TRBD1 TRBJ1-6 - TRBV15 CATSRDLGQRNSPLHF TGTGCCACCAGCAGAGATCTGGGACAGAGGAACTCACCCCTCCACTTT
TRBD1 TRBJ1-2 - TRBV19 CASRPGGTTNYGYTF TGTGCCAGTAGGCCAGGGGGAACCACTAACTATGGCTACACCTTC
TRBD1 TRBJ2-7 - TRBV5-4 CASSPAGPTGGDEQYF TGTGCCAGCAGCCCGGCGGGTCCGACAGGGGGAGACGAGCAGTACTTC
- TRBJ2-5 - TRBV7-6 CASSLTGNPETQYF TGTGCCAGCAGCCTCACAGGGAACCCAGAGACCCAGTACTTC
- TRBJ2-1 - TRBV4-3 CASSQASGTPYNEQFF TGCGCCAGCAGCCAAGCGTCCGGGACTCCCTACAATGAGCAGTTCTTC
- TRBJ2-1 - TRBV28 CASSGPSGATYNEQFF TGTGCCAGCAGTGGGCCCTCGGGAGCCACCTACAATGAGCAGTTCTTC
- TRBJ1-2 - TRBV5-1 CASSPDRTHYGYTF TGCGCCAGCAGCCCCGATAGGACACACTATGGCTACACCTTC
TRBD2 TRBJ2-6 - TRBV2 CASSEGLAGHHRANVLTF TGTGCCAGCAGTGAGGGACTAGCGGGACATCATCGGGCCAACGTCCTGACTTTC
- TRBJ2-7 - TRBV28 CASTARVDEQYF TGTGCCAGCACTGCACGGGTGGACGAGCAGTACTTC
TRBD2 TRBJ2-1 - TRBV14 CASSPWTSGNRRNEQFF TGTGCCAGCAGCCCTTGGACTAGCGGGAATAGGCGCAATGAGCAGTTCTTC
TRBD2 TRBJ2-5 - TRBV19 CARRIRGRARETQYF TGTGCCAGAAGGATCCGCGGGAGGGCCCGAGAGACCCAGTACTTC
TRBD1 TRBJ1-2 - TRBV6-1 CASIPGQGSLYGYTF TGTGCCAGCATTCCGGGACAGGGATCCCTCTATGGCTACACCTTC
TRBD1 TRBJ2-7 - TRBV29-1 CSVWGGQGLDYEQYF TGCAGCGTTTGGGGTGGACAGGGGTTAGACTACGAGCAGTACTTC
- TRBJ1-1 few TRBV6-5 CASSYSKGKAFF TGTGCCAGCAGTTACTCGAAAGGGAAAGCTTTCTTT
TRBD2 TRBJ2-7 - TRBV7-3 CASSLTLAGAGSEQYF TGTGCCAGCAGCTTAACGCTAGCGGGAGCAGGTTCCGAGCAGTACTTC
- TRBJ2-7 once TRBV7-2 CASSSQQGIMWEQYF TGTGCCAGCAGCTCGCAACAGGGAATAATGTGGGAGCAGTACTTC
- TRBJ2-2 - TRBV2 CASSEIQTNTGELFF TGTGCCAGCAGTGAAATACAGACTAACACCGGGGAGCTGTTTTTT
- TRBJ2-7 - TRBV11-2 CASSLDRGGTYEQYF TGTGCCAGCAGCTTAGATCGGGGCGGAACCTACGAGCAGTACTTC
- TRBJ2-3 few TRBV5-1 CASSLSTDTQYF TGCGCCAGCAGCCTCTCCACAGATACGCAGTATTTT
- TRBJ2-7 - TRBV5-1 CASSLAIIGPYEQYF TGCGCCAGCAGCTTGGCCATCATAGGGCCCTACGAGCAGTACTTC
TRBD1 TRBJ1-2 - TRBV5-5 CASSFPGQGYGYTF TGTGCCAGCAGCTTCCCGGGACAGGGGTATGGCTACACCTTC
TRBD1 TRBJ2-5 - TRBV9 CASSVVGQEETQYF TGTGCCAGCAGCGTAGTGGGACAGGAAGAGACCCAGTACTTC